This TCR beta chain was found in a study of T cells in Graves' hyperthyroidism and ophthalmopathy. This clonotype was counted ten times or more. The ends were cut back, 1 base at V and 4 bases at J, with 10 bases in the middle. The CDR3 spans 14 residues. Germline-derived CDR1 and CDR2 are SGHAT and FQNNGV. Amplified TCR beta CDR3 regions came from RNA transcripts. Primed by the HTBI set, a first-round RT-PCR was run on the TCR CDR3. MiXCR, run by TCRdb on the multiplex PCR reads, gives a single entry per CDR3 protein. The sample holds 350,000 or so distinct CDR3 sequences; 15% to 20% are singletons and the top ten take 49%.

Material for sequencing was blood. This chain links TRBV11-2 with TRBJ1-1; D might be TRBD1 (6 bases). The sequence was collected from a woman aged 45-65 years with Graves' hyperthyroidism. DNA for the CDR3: TGTGCCAGCAGCTTAGGGGGGGCGATCACTGAAGCTTTCTTT. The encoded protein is CASSLGGAITEAFF.